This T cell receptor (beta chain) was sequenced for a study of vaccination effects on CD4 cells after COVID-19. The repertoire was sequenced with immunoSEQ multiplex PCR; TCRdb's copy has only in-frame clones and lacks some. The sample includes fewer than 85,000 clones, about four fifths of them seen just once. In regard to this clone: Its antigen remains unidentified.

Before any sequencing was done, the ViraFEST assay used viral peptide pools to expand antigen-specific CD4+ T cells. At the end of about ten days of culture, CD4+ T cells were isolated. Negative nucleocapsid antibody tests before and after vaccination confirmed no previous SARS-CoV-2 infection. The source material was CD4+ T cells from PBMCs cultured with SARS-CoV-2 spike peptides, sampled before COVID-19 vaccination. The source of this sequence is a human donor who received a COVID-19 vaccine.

The CDR3 nucleotides are TGTGCCAGCAGTTTATGGGGAGCATTGCCTGAAGCTTTCTTT. Its protein product is CASSLWGALPEAFF. The rearrangement joins TRBV28 to TRBJ1-1, with no clear D. Trimming took 0 bases from V and 6 from J, leaving 11 bases between them. This CDR3 has 14 amino acids. Germline CDR1 reads MDHEN; CDR2 reads SYDVKM. Variable domain in full (rest from reference TRBV28 and TRBJ1-1): DVKVTQSSRYLVKRTGEKVFLECVQDMDHENMFWYRQDPGLGLRLIYFSYDVKMKEKGDIPEGYSVSREKKERFSLILESASTNQTSMYLCASSLWGALPEAFFGQGTRLTVV.